This T cell receptor (beta chain) comes out of a study of cytomegalovirus exposure and HLA in healthy donors. The ends lost 5 bases at V and 3 bases at J; junction bases unmatched: 9. The CDR3 totals 17 residues. Germline CDR1 and CDR2: SEHNR and FQNEAQ (reference sequence). In the PCR, 60 Vbeta and 13 Jbeta primers were used. This table comes from immunoSEQ multiplex PCR, and its TCRdb copy is limited to in-frame clones, with some not included. The table records roughly 200,000 clones, about 86% of them present only once. The study, taken as a whole, reports: Apart from CMV serostatus, no immune exposure information was available. A later analysis appeared to link common viral pathogens to several of the most significant clusters.

Though probably carrying unrecorded immune exposures, donors were nominally healthy at sampling. As concerns this clone: Its antigen is as yet unknown.

The sample was PBMCs. The sequence came from a woman aged 25 to 45 in good health and CMV-seronegative. The chain links TRBV7-9 to TRBJ2-1; TRBD2 matches 11 bases. CDR3 in DNA: TGTGCCAGCAGCCCCGAACTGACTAGCGGGAACTACAATGAGCAGTTCTTC. It yields the protein CASSPELTSGNYNEQFF.